One sample yielded the 32 T cell receptor beta chains listed below, sequenced in a study of cytomegalovirus exposure and HLA in healthy donors. PCR used 60 Vbeta primers and 13 Jbeta primers. Sequencing was performed with immunoSEQ multiplex PCR; in TCRdb, only in-frame clones are kept and a portion is missing. The table shows approximately 150,000 clones, with approximately 79% occurring only once. The sample consisted of PBMCs. Source of these receptors: a woman in her twenties or thirties in good health and CMV-seronegative.

The chain recombines TRBV9 with TRBJ1-2; D is unclear. Germline-derived CDR1 and CDR2 are SGDLS and YYNGEE. The length of the CDR3 is 16 residues. Trimming stripped 4 bases from V and 0 bases from J, with 16 bases between. CDR3 DNA: TGTGCCAGCAGCCTCCAAGCCCCTTCCCCTAACTATGGCTACACCTTC. Amino acid sequence: CASSLQAPSPNYGYTF.

J is TRBJ2-2 and V is TRBV11-3, with 7 bases fitting TRBD2. The CDR3 loop spans 15 amino acids. V lost 5 bases and J lost 0; bases outside the gene matches: 3. Germline V lookup: CDR1 SGHNT, CDR2 YENEEA. The DNA of the CDR3 is TGTGCCAGCAGCATGCTAGCGGCGAACACCGGGGAGCTGTTTTTT. The encoded protein is CASSMLAANTGELFF.

The CDR3 DNA sequence: TGTGCCAGCAGGGATGACGGGACTGGATATGAAAAACTGTTTTTT. The encoded protein is CASRDDGTGYEKLFF. The gene calls are TRBV7-9 and TRBJ1-4; weak D call: TRBD1 (5 bases). This CDR3 region has 15 residues. From germline, CDR1 is SEHNR and CDR2 FQNEAQ (reference sequence). Trimming left V 6 bases short and J 6 bases short, with 17 bases between.

The chain couples TRBV6-1 to TRBJ1-5; the match to TRBD1 covers 7 bases. V lost 5 bases, J lost 4 bases, and 8 bases stayed unmatched. CDR1 and CDR2 (germline): MNHNS, SASEGT. The CDR3 covers 15 residues. The CDR3 DNA reads as TGTGCCAGCAGTACCGACAGGGCTGGGAATCAGCCCCAGCATTTT. This sequence encodes CASSTDRAGNQPQHF.

The V call is TRBV5-1, the J call TRBJ2-1, with D perhaps TRBD1 (7 bases). This CDR3 comprises 14 residues. Germline loops: CDR1 SGHRS, CDR2 YFSETQ. Trimming shortened V by 4 bases and J by 8 bases, and 16 bases separated the two germline ends. The CDR3 loop is CASSRHDREDEQFF. CDR3 bases: TGCGCCAGCAGCCGCCATGACAGGGAGGATGAGCAGTTCTTC.

The genes are TRBV7-8 and TRBJ1-6, with D maybe TRBD1 (5 bases). Germline V lookup: CDR1 SGHVS, CDR2 FQNEAQ. The length of the CDR3 is 18 residues. Trimming shortened V by 1 base and J by 0 bases, and 13 bases separated the two germline ends. CDR3: CASSLVGRASSYNSPLHF. In DNA, the CDR3 is TGTGCCAGCAGCTTAGTCGGCAGGGCGAGCTCCTATAATTCACCCCTCCACTTT.

This chain uses TRBV7-2 with TRBJ1-1; TRBD1 agrees at 8 bases. Germline V gene data show CDR1 as SGHTA and CDR2 as FQGNSA. The CDR3 sequence is 17 residues long. J lost 5 bases, V lost 1 base, and 12 bases had no gene match. In nucleotides, the CDR3 is TGTGCCAGCAGCTTAGAGCAGGCAGGGGGCGAAGAGACTGAAGCTTTCTTT. Its translation is CASSLEQAGGEETEAFF.

This clone was observed a handful of times. One end of the junction is discordant with germline, which a read error may explain. The gene calls are TRBV7-9 and TRBJ2-5; 15 nucleotides line up with TRBD2. The CDR3 is 16 amino acids. CDR1 and CDR2 (germline): SEHNR, FQNEAQ (reference sequence). CDR3 DNA sequence: TGTTCCAGCAGCCGGACTAGCGGGGGGGCCGTCGAGACCCAGTACTTC. Translated, it gives CSSSRTSGGAVETQYF.

This chain links TRBV6-5 with TRBJ2-1; 7 nucleotides agree with TRBD2. Germline lookup yields CDR1 MNHEY and CDR2 SVGAGI. Unmatched junction bases numbered 11, after V lost 6 bases and J lost 9 bases. The CDR3 is 14 amino acids. The DNA for the CDR3 is TGTGCCAGCAGCAAAGGCGATGGGGGGGGTGAGCAGTTCTTC. Encoded protein: CASSKGDGGGEQFF.

The chain couples TRBV28 to TRBJ2-2; D possibly corresponds to TRBD2 (6 bases). CDR1 and CDR2 from the germline V gene are MDHEN and SYDVKM. This CDR3 spans 16 amino acids. V gave up 5 bases and J gave up 2 bases, with 15 bases separating them. This CDR3 reads CASSLIPGLNTGELFF. In DNA form, the CDR3 reads TGTGCCAGCAGTCTAATACCGGGACTTAACACCGGGGAGCTGTTTTTT.

Only one count was recorded for this clone. The J gene is TRBJ2-5, the V gene TRBV5-1; maybe TRBD2 (6 bases). The closer fit of TRBJ2-7 to the DNA end suggests the J call may be wrong. This CDR3 has 18 amino acids. Germline V gives CDR1 SGHRS, CDR2 YFSETQ. The CDR3 spells CASSLWGASEGIAYEQYF. The CDR3 DNA reads as TGCGCCAGCAGCTTGTGGGGAGCTAGCGAGGGGATCGCCTACGAGCAGTACTTC.

This chain connects TRBV9 to TRBJ2-1, with 10 bases fitting TRBD1. The CDR3 is 16 residues long. V lost 4 bases and J lost 7; bases outside the gene matches: 11. Germline V gene lookup returns CDR1 SGDLS and CDR2 YYNGEE. The CDR3 loop is CASSPNPGQGMNEQFF. In DNA, the CDR3 is TGTGCCAGCAGCCCGAATCCGGGACAGGGGATGAATGAGCAGTTCTTC.

This chain joins TRBV29-1 and TRBJ1-5; D is unresolved. Germline V gene data show CDR1 as SQVTM and CDR2 as ANQGSEA. This CDR3 spans 13 amino acids. V gave up 3 bases and J gave up 7 bases, with 13 bases separating them. CDR3 DNA: TGCAGCGTTGAGGGCCCCGGAGGACAGCCCCAGCATTTT. Translating it yields CSVEGPGGQPQHF.

This clone was observed a few times. The chain carries TRBV11-2 and TRBJ2-1; 13 bases fit TRBD2. V lost 4 bases to trimming and J lost 9 bases; unmatched junction nucleotides: 9. CDR1 and CDR2 from the germline V gene are SGHAT and FQNNGV. This CDR3 contains 16 residues. CDR3 nucleotides: TGTGCCAGCAGCTCCACCACTAGCGGGGGGGTCGCTGAGCAGTTCTTC. This gives the protein CASSSTTSGGVAEQFF.

The chain combines TRBV27 with TRBJ2-3; 10 positions match TRBD2. Germline V gene data show CDR1 as MNHEY and CDR2 as SMNVEV (reference sequence). Germline trimming cut 3 bases from V and 8 bases from J; bases unmatched to any gene: 5. The CDR3 consists of 14 residues. The CDR3 spells CASSLGLATRTQYF. CDR3 coding DNA: TGTGCCAGCAGTTTGGGACTAGCGACCCGTACGCAGTATTTT.

The V call is TRBV7-3, the J call TRBJ2-2, with D possibly being TRBD2 (7 bases). V lost 5 bases and J lost 1, with 14 bases in between. Germline-derived CDR1 and CDR2 are SGHTA and FQGTGA. The CDR3 covers 16 residues. CDR3 sequence: CASSQNGGQNTGELFF. The CDR3 nucleotides read TGTGCCAGCAGCCAAAACGGGGGGCAGAACACCGGGGAGCTGTTTTTT.

The J gene is TRBJ2-7, the V gene TRBV7-2; 7 nucleotides agree with TRBD1. The ends lost 1 base at V and 7 bases at J; junction bases unmatched: 4. This CDR3 has 13 residues. Germline-derived CDR1 and CDR2 are SGHTA and FQGNSA. DNA for the CDR3: TGTGCCAGCAGCTTAGAGACAGGGCGAGAGCAGTACTTC. Its protein is CASSLETGREQYF.

This chain links TRBV27 with TRBJ2-5; 8 bases map to TRBD1. After removal of 3 bases from V and 5 bases from J, the junction contained 17 bases not matched to a gene. Germline CDR1 and CDR2: MNHEY and SMNVEV (reference sequence). The CDR3 covers 18 residues. The CDR3 coding sequence is TGTGCCAGCAGTTTCAGGACATTTACAGGGGGGCCGGGGGAGACCCAGTACTTC. It encodes CASSFRTFTGGPGETQYF.

There are a few counts of this clone. The chain has TRBV5-1 and TRBJ2-7; the match to TRBD2 covers 8 bases. From germline, CDR1 is SGHRS and CDR2 YFSETQ. The CDR3 loop spans 16 amino acids. V lost 1 base to trimming and J lost 0 bases; unmatched junction nucleotides: 6. The CDR3 region is CASSLRPSGSSYEQYF. In DNA, the CDR3 is TGCGCCAGCAGCTTGCGTCCCAGCGGGAGCTCCTACGAGCAGTACTTC.

The chain couples TRBV13 to TRBJ2-2; 12 nucleotides align to TRBD2. The ends lost 5 bases at V and 2 bases at J; junction bases unmatched: 12. CDR3 length: 19 amino acids. Germline CDR1 is PRHDT and CDR2 is FYEKMQ (reference sequence). DNA of the CDR3: TGTGCCAGCAGCAACCTACTAGCGGGAGGACCTATTAACACCGGGGAGCTGTTTTTT. Translated, it gives CASSNLLAGGPINTGELFF.

V gene TRBV2 combines with J gene TRBJ1-3; the D gene is possibly TRBD1 (5 bases). The V gene lost 3 bases and the J gene lost 2 bases, with 8 bases spanning the gap. The germline V gene has CDR1 SNHLY and CDR2 FYNNEI. This CDR3 contains 14 residues. CDR3 DNA sequence: TGTGCCAGCAGTGAGAGCAGGGCTGGAAACACCATATATTTT. Protein sequence: CASSESRAGNTIYF.

V usage is TRBV5-1 and J usage is TRBJ2-1; D ambiguous. V dropped 5 bases and J dropped 8 bases, with 14 bases sitting between them. From germline, CDR1 is SGHRS and CDR2 YFSETQ. CDR3 length equals 13 residues. The CDR3 sequence: CASSRIAFDEQFF. CDR3 coding DNA: TGCGCCAGCAGTCGGATAGCATTCGATGAGCAGTTCTTC.

The genes are TRBV14 and TRBJ1-1, with D unclear. Germline values: CDR1 SGHDN, CDR2 FVKESK. The length of the CDR3 is 17 residues. Trimming removed 0 bases at V and 8 bases at J, with 22 bases between. In nucleotides, the CDR3 is TGTGCCAGCAGCCAAGATTCCCAGGCAGAGAGAATTTTAGAAGCTTTCTTT. Translated: CASSQDSQAERILEAFF. Complete variable domain (other parts from reference TRBV14 and TRBJ1-1): EAGVTQFPSHSVIEKGQTVTLRCDPISGHDNLYWYRRVMGKEIKFLLHFVKESKQDESGMPNNRFLAERTGGTYSTLKVQPAELEDSGVYFCASSQDSQAERILEAFFGQGTRLTVV.

This rearrangement joins TRBV4-3 to TRBJ1-2; possibly TRBD1 for D (6 bases). The V end lost 0 bases, the J end lost 7 bases, and 12 bases lay between the germline ends. Germline V gives CDR1 LGHNA, CDR2 YSLEER. This CDR3 contains 14 residues. CDR3 in DNA: TGCGCCAGCAGCCAAGATTGGGGGGGCGGTGGCTACACCTTC. It is translated as CASSQDWGGGGYTF.

The gene calls are TRBV15 and TRBJ1-6; possible D gene TRBD1, 5 bases. CDR1 and CDR2 (germline): LNHNV, YYDKDF (reference sequence). This CDR3 contains 16 residues. Trimming cost V 7 bases and J 7 bases, with 20 bases left between them. This CDR3 reads CATTHTGRRGNSPLHF. The CDR3 region has the DNA TGTGCCACCACCCACACGGGCCGGAGGGGAAATTCACCCCTCCACTTT.

This clone occurred a few times. The rearrangement joins TRBV7-2 to TRBJ1-1, with TRBD1 as a possible D gene (6 bases). Trimming removed 1 base from V and 1 base from J, with 13 bases in between. Germline V gene data show CDR1 as SGHTA and CDR2 as FQGNSA. This CDR3 has 16 amino acids. The chain's CDR3 is CASSLVQGRWNTEAFF. The CDR3 DNA follows: TGTGCCAGCAGCTTAGTCCAGGGGCGTTGGAACACTGAAGCTTTCTTT.

V gene TRBV28 combines with J gene TRBJ2-3; 9 bases align to TRBD1. Per germline, CDR1 MDHEN and CDR2 SYDVKM. This CDR3 comprises 17 residues. J lost 7 bases, V lost 7 bases, and 18 bases had no gene match. The CDR3 nucleotides read TGTGCCAGCATCCCCTCCCCCGGGACAGGGCTGAGGAATACGCAGTATTTT. Translated: CASIPSPGTGLRNTQYF.

The gene calls are TRBV27 and TRBJ1-5; D not certain. Germline CDR1 MNHEY, CDR2 SMNVEV (reference sequence). The CDR3 is made up of 15 amino acids. The V end lost 5 bases, the J end lost 4 bases, and 15 bases lay between the germline ends. The DNA for the CDR3 is TGTGCCAGCAGTGGACGAGACGGACTAAATCAGCCCCAGCATTTT. Translating gives CASSGRDGLNQPQHF.

The rearrangement uses TRBV4-1 and TRBJ2-5; 13 bases map to TRBD2. Trimming took 3 bases from V and 8 from J; bases not matched to a gene: 6. Germline V lookup: CDR1 MGHRA, CDR2 YSYEKL. The CDR3 consists of 15 residues. The CDR3 loop reads CASSQGTSGAGTQYF. The CDR3 DNA reads as TGCGCCAGCAGCCAGGGGACTAGCGGGGCGGGCACCCAGTACTTC.

The chain has TRBV5-1 and TRBJ2-3; 13 bases map to TRBD2. This CDR3 contains 19 residues. The germline CDR1 and CDR2 sequences are SGHRS and YFSETQ. Unmatched junction bases numbered 11, after V lost 4 bases and J lost 0 bases. DNA of the CDR3: TGCGCCAGCAGCCATGGGACTAGCGGGGAAAAAACTAGCACAGATACGCAGTATTTT. Its protein is CASSHGTSGEKTSTDTQYF.

V usage is TRBV13 and J usage is TRBJ2-1, with D possibly TRBD2 on 7 matching bases. The germline CDR1 and CDR2 sequences are PRHDT and FYEKMQ (reference sequence). Trimming shortened V by 5 bases and J by 5 bases, and 22 bases separated the two germline ends. The CDR3 has 17 amino acids. CDR3 bases: TGTGCCAGCAGCGGCGGGTTGTTGGAGCGGGACAACAATGAGCAGTTCTTC. Its translation is CASSGGLLERDNNEQFF.

Here the CDR3 DNA reads TGTGCCAGTAGTATAGCAGCGGGGGAATACTACGAGCAGTACTTC. Translating it yields CASSIAAGEYYEQYF. The chain is built from TRBV19 and TRBJ2-7; TRBD2 aligns across 8 bases. The CDR3 is 15 amino acids. Germline V gene data show CDR1 as LNHDA and CDR2 as SQIVND (reference sequence). V was pared by 1 base and J by 3 bases, with 5 bases of the junction left unmatched.